This TCR beta chain is from a study of graft-versus-host responses after intestinal transplantation. Study details: Every transplant recipient was induced with anti-thymocyte globulin, then maintained on tacrolimus and steroids for about 3 years.

Profiling relied on immunoSEQ multiplex PCR, and the TCRdb table lists in-frame clones only, not all of them. There are 100,000 to 110,000 clones in the sample; roughly nine tenths occur only once, and 0.95% lies in the top ten. Trimming pared 0 bases from V and 7 bases from J, leaving 11 bases between. The CDR3 extends over 14 amino acids. Germline V gives CDR1 SGHRS, CDR2 YFSETQ. On this clone: Its antigen is undetermined.

The J gene is TRBJ1-5, the V gene TRBV5-1, with D perhaps TRBD1 (5 bases). The receptor's source is a human donor who was the organ donor for an intestinal transplant. The material was unstimulated CD4+ T cells sorted from spleen or lymph node cells, obtained before transplant. This chain's CDR3 is CASSLAGDGQPQHF. The CDR3 DNA is TGCGCCAGCAGCTTGGCGGGGGATGGCCAGCCCCAGCATTTT.